This T cell receptor beta chain is drawn from a study of radiation and T cells in renal cell carcinoma. J gave up 5 bases and V 1 base, and 6 bases lay outside the gene matches. The germline gives CDR1 LGHNA, CDR2 YSLEER. The CDR3 spans 15 residues. Clones were read by immunoSEQ multiplex PCR, and TCRdb kept only the in-frame ones, dropping some. Among some 81,000 clones listed, approximately 90% were seen once. Described time point: blood 4 weeks post-SBRT, at nephrectomy. The treatment is: 15 Gy SBRT to primary tumor, nephrectomy 4 weeks later. The receptor was derived from a woman aged 70 to 79 with renal cell carcinoma. The chain carries TRBV4-3 and TRBJ2-5, with 8 positions matching TRBD2. Source: blood, taken from a patient whose treatment included radiotherapy and nephrectomy. This CDR3 reads CASSQGSGGWETQYF. Here the CDR3 DNA reads TGCGCCAGCAGCCAAGGGAGCGGGGGATGGGAGACCCAGTACTTC.